This TCR beta chain was captured by sequencing in a study of response to subunit inactivated influenza vaccine. Points from the study as a whole: Authors suggested each seasonal influenza vaccination recruits few new T cells.

TCRdb ran MiXCR on the RT-PCR reads and lists one entry per CDR3 protein. Found here are around 710,000 distinct CDR3 sequences, 11% to 15% of them singletons; the top ten hold 5.5% to 8%. A remark on this clonotype: What it binds is not known.

The material was PBMCs from blood, obtained 14 to 15 days before vaccination. This receptor was obtained from a man in his forties or fifties who received an inactivated influenza vaccine.

This CDR3 reads CSVVKNTEAFF. CDR3 nucleotide sequence: TGCAGCGTTGTGAAGAACACTGAAGCTTTCTTT. This chain connects TRBV29-1 to TRBJ1-1; D not resolved. V lost 4 bases, J lost 1 base, and 4 bases lay in between. This CDR3 spans 11 amino acids. Germline CDR1 is SQVTM and CDR2 is ANQGSEA.